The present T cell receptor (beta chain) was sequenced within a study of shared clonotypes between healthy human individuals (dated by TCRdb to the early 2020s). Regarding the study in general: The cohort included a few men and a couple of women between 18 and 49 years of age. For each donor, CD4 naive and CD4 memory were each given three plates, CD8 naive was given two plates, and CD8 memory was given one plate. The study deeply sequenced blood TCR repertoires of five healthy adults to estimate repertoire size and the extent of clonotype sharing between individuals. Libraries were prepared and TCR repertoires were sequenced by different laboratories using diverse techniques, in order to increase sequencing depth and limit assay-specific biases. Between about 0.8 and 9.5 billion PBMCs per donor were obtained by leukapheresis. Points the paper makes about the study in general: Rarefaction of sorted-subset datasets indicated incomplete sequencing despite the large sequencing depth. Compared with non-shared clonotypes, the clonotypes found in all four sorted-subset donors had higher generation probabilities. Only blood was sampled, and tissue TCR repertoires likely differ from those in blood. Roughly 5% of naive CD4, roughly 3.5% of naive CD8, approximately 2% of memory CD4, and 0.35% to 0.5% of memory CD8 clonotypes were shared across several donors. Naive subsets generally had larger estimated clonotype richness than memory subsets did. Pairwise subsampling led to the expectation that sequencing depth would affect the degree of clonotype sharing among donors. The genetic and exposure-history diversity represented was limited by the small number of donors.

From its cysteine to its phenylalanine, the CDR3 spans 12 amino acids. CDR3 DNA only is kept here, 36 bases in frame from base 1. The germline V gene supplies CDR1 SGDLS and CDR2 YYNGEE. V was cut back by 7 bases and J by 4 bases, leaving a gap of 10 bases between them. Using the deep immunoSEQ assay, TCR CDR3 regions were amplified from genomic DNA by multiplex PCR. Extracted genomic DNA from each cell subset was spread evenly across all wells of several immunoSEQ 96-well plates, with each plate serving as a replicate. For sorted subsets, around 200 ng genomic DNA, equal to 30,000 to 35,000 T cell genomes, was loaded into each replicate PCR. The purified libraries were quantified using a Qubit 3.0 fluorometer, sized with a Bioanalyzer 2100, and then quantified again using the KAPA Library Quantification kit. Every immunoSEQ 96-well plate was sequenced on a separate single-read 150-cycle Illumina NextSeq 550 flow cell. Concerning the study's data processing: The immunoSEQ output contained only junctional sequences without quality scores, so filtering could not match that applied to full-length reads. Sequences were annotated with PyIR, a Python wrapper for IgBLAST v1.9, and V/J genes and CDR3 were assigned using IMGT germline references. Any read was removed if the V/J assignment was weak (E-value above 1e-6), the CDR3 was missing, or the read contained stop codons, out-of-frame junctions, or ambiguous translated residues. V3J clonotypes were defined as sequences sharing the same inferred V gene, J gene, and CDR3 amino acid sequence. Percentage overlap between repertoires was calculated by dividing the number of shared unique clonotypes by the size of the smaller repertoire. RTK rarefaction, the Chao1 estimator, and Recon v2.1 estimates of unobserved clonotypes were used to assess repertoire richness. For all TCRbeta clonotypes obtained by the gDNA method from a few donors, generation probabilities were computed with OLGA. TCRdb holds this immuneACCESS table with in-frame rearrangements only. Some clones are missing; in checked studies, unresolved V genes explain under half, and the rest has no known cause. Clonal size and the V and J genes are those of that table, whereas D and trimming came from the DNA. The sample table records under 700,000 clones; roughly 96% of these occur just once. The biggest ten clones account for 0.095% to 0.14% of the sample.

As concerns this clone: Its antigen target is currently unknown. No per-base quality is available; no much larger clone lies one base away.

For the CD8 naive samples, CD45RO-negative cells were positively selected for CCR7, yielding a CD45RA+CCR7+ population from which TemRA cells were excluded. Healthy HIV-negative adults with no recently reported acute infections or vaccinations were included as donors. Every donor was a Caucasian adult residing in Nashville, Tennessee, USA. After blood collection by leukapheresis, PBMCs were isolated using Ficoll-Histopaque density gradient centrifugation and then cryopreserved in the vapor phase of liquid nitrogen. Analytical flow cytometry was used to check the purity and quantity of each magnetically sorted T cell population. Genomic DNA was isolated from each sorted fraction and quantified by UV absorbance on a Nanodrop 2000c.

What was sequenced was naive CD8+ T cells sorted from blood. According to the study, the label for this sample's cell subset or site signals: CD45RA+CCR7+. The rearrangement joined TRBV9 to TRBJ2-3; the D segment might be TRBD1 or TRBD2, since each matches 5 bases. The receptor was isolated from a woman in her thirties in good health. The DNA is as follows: TGTGCCAGCGGGGGTGGGGCAGATACGCAGTATTTT. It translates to CASGGGADTQYF. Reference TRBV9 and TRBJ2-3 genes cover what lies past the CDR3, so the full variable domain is DSGVTQTPKHLITATGQRVTLRCSPRSGDLSVYWYQQSLDQGLQFLIQYYNGEERAKGNILERFSAQQFPDLHSELNLSSLELGDSALYFCASGGGADTQYFGPGTRLTVL.